This T cell receptor beta chain is drawn from a study of shared clonotypes between healthy human individuals. Selected positively for CCR7 and CD45RO-negative, naive CD8 cells excluded terminally differentiated effector memory CD45RA+ cells. This clone was observed once. TCRdb's copy holds only in-frame clones and misses some; the assay was immunoSEQ multiplex PCR. This table has approximately 2,000,000 clones, approximately 92% appearing once. Germline CDR1 SGHRS, CDR2 YFSETQ. The germline V and J ends were trimmed by 0 bases and 3 bases, with 14 bases remaining between them. The CDR3 totals 16 residues.

This chain links TRBV5-1 with TRBJ2-3, with a tentative D call TRBD1 (6 bases). The source of this sequence is a man younger than 35 in good health. Some clones in this sample may be carry-over from other donors' samples. Input material: naive CD8+ T cells from PBMCs. In DNA form, the CDR3 reads TGCGCCAGCAGCTTGGCGGTCCGCCAGGGGACAGATACGCAGTATTTT. Its protein is CASSLAVRQGTDTQYF. Filled out from reference TRBV5-1 and TRBJ2-3, the complete variable domain reads KAGVTQTPRYLIKTRGQQVTLSCSPISGHRSVSWYQQTPGQGLQFLFEYFSETQRNKGNFPGRFSGRQFSNSRSEMNVSTLELGDSALYLCASSLAVRQGTDTQYFGPGTRLTVL.